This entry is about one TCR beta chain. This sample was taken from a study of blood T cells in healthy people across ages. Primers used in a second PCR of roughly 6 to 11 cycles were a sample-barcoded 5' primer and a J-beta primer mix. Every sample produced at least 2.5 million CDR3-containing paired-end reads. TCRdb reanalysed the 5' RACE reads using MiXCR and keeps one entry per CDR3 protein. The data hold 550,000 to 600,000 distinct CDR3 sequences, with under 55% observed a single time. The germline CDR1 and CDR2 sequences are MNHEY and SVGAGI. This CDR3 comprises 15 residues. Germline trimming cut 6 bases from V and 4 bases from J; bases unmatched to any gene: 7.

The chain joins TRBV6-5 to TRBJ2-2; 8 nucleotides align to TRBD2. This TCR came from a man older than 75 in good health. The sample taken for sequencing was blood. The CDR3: CASSRGAGGTGELFF. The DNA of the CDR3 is TGTGCCAGCAGCCGGGGGGCGGGAGGCACCGGGGAGCTGTTTTTT.